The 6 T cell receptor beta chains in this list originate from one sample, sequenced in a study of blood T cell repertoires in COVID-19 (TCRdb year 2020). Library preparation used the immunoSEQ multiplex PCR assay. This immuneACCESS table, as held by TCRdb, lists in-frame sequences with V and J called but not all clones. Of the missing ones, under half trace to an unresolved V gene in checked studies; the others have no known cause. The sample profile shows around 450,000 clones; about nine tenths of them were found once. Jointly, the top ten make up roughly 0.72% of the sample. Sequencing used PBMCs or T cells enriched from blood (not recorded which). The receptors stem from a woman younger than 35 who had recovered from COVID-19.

Written as DNA, the CDR3 is TGTGCCAGTAGTCCTTCCGGGGGAAACACCATATATTTT. Amino acids: CASSPSGGNTIYF. The V and J genes are TRBV19 and TRBJ1-3; D not certain. The CDR3 spans 13 residues. Germline V lookup: CDR1 LNHDA, CDR2 SQIVND (reference sequence). Trimming pared 5 bases from V and 4 bases from J, leaving 9 bases between.

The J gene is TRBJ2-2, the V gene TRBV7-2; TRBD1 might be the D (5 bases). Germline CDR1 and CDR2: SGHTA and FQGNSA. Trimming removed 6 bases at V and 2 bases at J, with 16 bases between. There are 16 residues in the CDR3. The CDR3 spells CASRTTAYVNTGELFF. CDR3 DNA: TGTGCCAGCAGAACGACAGCCTACGTAAACACCGGGGAGCTGTTTTTT.

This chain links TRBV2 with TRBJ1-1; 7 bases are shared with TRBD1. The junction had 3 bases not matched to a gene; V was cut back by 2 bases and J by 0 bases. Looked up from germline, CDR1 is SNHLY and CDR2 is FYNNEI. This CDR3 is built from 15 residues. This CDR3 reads CASSERTGMNTEAFF. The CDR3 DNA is TGTGCCAGCAGTGAAAGGACAGGCATGAACACTGAAGCTTTCTTT.

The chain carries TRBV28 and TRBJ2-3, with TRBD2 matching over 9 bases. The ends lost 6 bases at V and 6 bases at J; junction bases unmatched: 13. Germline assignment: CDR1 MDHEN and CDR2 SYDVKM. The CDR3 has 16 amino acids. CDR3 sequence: CASSKLIAGAGDTQYF. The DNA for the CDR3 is TGTGCCAGCAGCAAATTAATAGCGGGGGCAGGGGATACGCAGTATTTT.

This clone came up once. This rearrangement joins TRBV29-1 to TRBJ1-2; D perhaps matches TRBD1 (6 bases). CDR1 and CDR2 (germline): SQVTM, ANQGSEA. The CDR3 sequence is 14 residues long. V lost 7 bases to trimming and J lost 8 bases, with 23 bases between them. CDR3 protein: CSAGDGTGREGYTF. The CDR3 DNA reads TGCAGCGCAGGAGACGGTACAGGGCGAGAAGGCTACACCTTC.

This CDR3 is CASSEATRLAGPPYEQYF. The CDR3 DNA sequence: TGTGCCAGCAGTGAAGCGACGAGACTAGCGGGGCCACCCTACGAGCAGTACTTC. The chain couples TRBV6-1 to TRBJ2-7; 11 bases align to TRBD2. Germline CDR1 MNHNS, CDR2 SASEGT. CDR3 length equals 18 residues. The V and J ends lost 0 bases and 2 bases, in that order; junction bases with no gene match: 9.